Listed below are T cell receptor beta chains from one sample, sequenced in a study of shared clonotypes between healthy human individuals. Some clones are missing from TCRdb's copy, which holds only in-frame ones; the method was immunoSEQ multiplex PCR. The sample has over a million clones, approximately 80% seen once. The sample comprised memory CD4+ T cells from PBMCs. Every receptor here comes from a man aged 18 to 29 in good health. Some clones in this sample may be carry-over from other donors' samples. The CDR3 runs from the conserved cysteine through the conserved F or W. Fields, in order: D gene, V gene, clone size, J gene, CDR3 DNA, CDR3 protein. D genes are given only for firm matches. Not all rows give a size; the values are once, few, many and, for expanded clones, a class.

D gene: .
V gene: TRBV5-6
clone size: .
J gene: TRBJ1-3
CDR3 DNA: TGTGCCAGCAGCTTGTCCCTCTCTGGAAACACCATATATTTT
CDR3 protein: CASSLSLSGNTIYF

D gene: .
V gene: TRBV6-4
clone size: .
J gene: TRBJ1-1
CDR3 DNA: TGTGCCAGCAGTGACAGAAACAGGGTTACTGAAGCTTTCTTT
CDR3 protein: CASSDRNRVTEAFF

D gene: .
V gene: TRBV7-9
clone size: .
J gene: TRBJ1-1
CDR3 DNA: TGTGCCAGCAGCGTTATGGGTGGGGGAGACACTGAAGCTTTCTTT
CDR3 protein: CASSVMGGGDTEAFF

D gene: .
V gene: TRBV28
clone size: .
J gene: TRBJ1-1
CDR3 DNA: TGTGCCAGCAGCGGGACAATTATGAACACTGAAGCTTTCTTT
CDR3 protein: CASSGTIMNTEAFF

D gene: .
V gene: TRBV5-1
clone size: once
J gene: TRBJ2-5
CDR3 DNA: TGCGCCAGCAGCTTGGGACGGTTGACAGAGACCCAGTACTTC
CDR3 protein: CASSLGRLTETQYF

D gene: TRBD2
V gene: TRBV4-2
clone size: .
J gene: TRBJ2-3
CDR3 DNA: TGTGCCAGCAGCCAGTCCAGCGGGAGTTTCGTGGATACGCAGTATTTT
CDR3 protein: CASSQSSGSFVDTQYF

D gene: .
V gene: TRBV11-2
clone size: .
J gene: TRBJ2-1
CDR3 DNA: TGTGCCAGCAGCGGCACCGGGACAACATACAATGAGCAGTTCTTC
CDR3 protein: CASSGTGTTYNEQFF

D gene: .
V gene: TRBV18
clone size: .
J gene: TRBJ2-5
CDR3 DNA: TGTGCCAGCTCACCGGTGGGCGGGACAGTACAAGAGACCCAGTACTTC
CDR3 protein: CASSPVGGTVQETQYF

D gene: .
V gene: TRBV6-4
clone size: .
J gene: TRBJ1-2
CDR3 DNA: TGTGCCAGCAGTGACACCCCCGGGACCGACTATGGCTACACCTTC
CDR3 protein: CASSDTPGTDYGYTF

D gene: TRBD2
V gene: TRBV2
clone size: .
J gene: TRBJ2-1
CDR3 DNA: TGTGCCAGCAGCCGGGACCGGGGACTATACAATGAGCAGTTCTTC
CDR3 protein: CASSRDRGLYNEQFF

D gene: TRBD2
V gene: TRBV7-2
clone size: .
J gene: TRBJ2-7
CDR3 DNA: TGTGCCAGCAACCCTGGACTAGCGGTCTACGAGCAGTACTTC
CDR3 protein: CASNPGLAVYEQYF